This T cell receptor beta chain originates from a study of blood T cell repertoires in COVID-19. Across the study: From the United States, Italy and Spain came samples of acute and convalescent COVID-19.

The Seattle site enrolled patients during active infection and followed them longitudinally. As handled by the study authors: Amplification from reference gene primers served as the basis for estimated nucleated cell counts. Here immunoSEQ multiplex PCR was the method, and the copy in TCRdb shows in-frame clones only, minus some. V and J calls and clone size are given by that table; D and trimming were obtained from the DNA. The profile shows approximately 150,000 clones, around 91% of them singletons. The CDR3 has 15 residues. The germline V gene encodes CDR1 SNHLY and CDR2 FYNNEI. J was trimmed by 2 bases and V by 5 bases; bases with no gene match: 4.

Sequencing was done on a sample of peripheral blood. This TCR was recovered from a man aged 18 to 30 with COVID-19, enrolled during active disease. The V gene is TRBV2, the J gene TRBJ1-5; TRBD1 agrees at 9 bases. The CDR3 nucleotides are TGTGCCAGCAGTCTTCGGACAGGGGGCAATCAGCCCCAGCATTTT. Its protein product is CASSLRTGGNQPQHF.